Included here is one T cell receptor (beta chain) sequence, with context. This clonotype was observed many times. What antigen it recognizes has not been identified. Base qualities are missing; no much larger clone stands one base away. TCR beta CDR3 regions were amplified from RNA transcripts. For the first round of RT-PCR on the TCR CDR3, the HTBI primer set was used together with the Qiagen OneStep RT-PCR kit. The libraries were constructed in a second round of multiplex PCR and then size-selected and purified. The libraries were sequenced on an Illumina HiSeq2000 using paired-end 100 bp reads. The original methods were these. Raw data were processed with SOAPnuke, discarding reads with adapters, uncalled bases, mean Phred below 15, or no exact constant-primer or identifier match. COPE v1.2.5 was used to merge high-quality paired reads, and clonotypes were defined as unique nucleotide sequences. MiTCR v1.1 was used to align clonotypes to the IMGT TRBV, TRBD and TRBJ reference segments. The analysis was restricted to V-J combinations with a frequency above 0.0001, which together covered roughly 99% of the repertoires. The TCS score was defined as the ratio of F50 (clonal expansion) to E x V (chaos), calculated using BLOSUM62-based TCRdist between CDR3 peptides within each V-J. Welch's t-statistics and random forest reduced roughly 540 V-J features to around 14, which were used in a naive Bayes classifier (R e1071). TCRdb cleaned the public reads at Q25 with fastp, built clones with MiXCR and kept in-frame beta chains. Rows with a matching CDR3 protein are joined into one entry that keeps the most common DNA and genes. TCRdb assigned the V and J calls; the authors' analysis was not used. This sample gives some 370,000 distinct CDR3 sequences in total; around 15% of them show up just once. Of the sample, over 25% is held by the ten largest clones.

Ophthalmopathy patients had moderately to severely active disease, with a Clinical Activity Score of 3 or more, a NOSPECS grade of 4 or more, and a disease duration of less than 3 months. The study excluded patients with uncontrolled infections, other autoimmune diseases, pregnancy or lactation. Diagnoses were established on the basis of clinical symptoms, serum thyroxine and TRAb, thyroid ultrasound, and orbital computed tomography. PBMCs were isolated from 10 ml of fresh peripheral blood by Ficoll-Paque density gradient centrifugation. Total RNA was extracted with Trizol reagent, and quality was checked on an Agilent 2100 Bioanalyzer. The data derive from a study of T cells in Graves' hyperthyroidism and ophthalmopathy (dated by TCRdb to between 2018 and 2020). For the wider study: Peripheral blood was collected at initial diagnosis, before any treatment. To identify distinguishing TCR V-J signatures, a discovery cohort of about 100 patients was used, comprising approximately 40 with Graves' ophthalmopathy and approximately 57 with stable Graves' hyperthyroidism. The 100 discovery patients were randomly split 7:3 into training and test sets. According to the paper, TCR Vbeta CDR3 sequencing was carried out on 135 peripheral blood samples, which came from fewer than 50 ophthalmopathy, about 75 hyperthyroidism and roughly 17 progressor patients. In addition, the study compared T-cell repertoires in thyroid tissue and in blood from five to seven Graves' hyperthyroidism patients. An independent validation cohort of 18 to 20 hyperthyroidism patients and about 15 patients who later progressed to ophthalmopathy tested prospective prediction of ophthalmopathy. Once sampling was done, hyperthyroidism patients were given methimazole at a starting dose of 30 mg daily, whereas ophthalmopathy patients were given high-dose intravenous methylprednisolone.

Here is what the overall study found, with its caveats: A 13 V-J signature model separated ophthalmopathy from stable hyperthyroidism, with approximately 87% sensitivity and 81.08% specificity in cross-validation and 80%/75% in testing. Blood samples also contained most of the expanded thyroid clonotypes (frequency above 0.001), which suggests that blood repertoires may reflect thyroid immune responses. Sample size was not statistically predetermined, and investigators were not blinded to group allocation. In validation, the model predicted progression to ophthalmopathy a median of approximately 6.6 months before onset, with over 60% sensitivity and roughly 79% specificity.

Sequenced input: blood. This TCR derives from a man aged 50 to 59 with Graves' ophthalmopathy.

Here is the DNA: TGCGCCAGCAGCCCGGTTGGGCTAGCGAATACAGATACGCAGTATTTT. It translates to CASSPVGLANTDTQYF. The rearrangement combines TRBV5-1 with TRBJ2-3; TRBD2 might be the D gene, on 6 matching bases. At the junction V is shortened by 4 bases and J by 3 bases, with 18 bases in between. From the cysteine up to the phenylalanine, the CDR3 has a length of 16 residues. Only the CDR3 DNA is retained, 48 bases long and in frame from the first base. CDR1 and CDR2 (SGHRS, YFSETQ) derive from the germline V gene.